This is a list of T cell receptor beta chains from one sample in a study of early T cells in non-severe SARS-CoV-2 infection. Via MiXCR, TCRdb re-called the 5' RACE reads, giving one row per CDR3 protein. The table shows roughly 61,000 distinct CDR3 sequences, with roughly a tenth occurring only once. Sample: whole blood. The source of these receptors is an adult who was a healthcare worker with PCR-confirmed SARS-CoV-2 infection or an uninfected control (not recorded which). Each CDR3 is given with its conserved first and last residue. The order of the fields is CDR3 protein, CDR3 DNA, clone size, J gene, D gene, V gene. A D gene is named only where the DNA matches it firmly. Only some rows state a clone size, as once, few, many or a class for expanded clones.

CDR3aa: CASSLPLASGRGRSTGELFF
CDR3nt: TGTGCCAGCAGTTTACCTTTGGCTAGCGGGAGAGGCCGAAGCACCGGGGAGCTGTTTTTT
abundance: .
j_gene: TRBJ2-2
d_gene: TRBD2
v_gene: TRBV12-3/TRBV12-4

CDR3aa: CSASRLVDEQFF
CDR3nt: TGCAGTGCTAGCCGACTAGTGGATGAGCAGTTCTTC
abundance: many
j_gene: TRBJ2-1
d_gene: .
v_gene: TRBV20-1

CDR3aa: CASSSPPSGDYEQYF
CDR3nt: TGTGCCAGCAGCTCCCCGCCTAGCGGGGACTACGAGCAGTACTTC
abundance: many
j_gene: TRBJ2-7
d_gene: TRBD2
v_gene: TRBV7-8

CDR3aa: CSANPRGQETQYF
CDR3nt: TGCAGTGCTAACCCGAGGGGGCAAGAGACCCAGTACTTC
abundance: many
j_gene: TRBJ2-5
d_gene: .
v_gene: TRBV20-1

CDR3aa: CSAQGAREQYF
CDR3nt: TGCAGTGCTCAGGGGGCGAGGGAGCAGTACTTC
abundance: many
j_gene: TRBJ2-7
d_gene: TRBD1
v_gene: TRBV20-1

CDR3aa: CASSPSYGSMAGNTIYF
CDR3nt: TGTGCCAGCTCACCGTCCTACGGCAGTATGGCTGGAAACACCATATATTTT
abundance: .
j_gene: TRBJ1-3
d_gene: .
v_gene: TRBV18

CDR3aa: CASTNWETQYF
CDR3nt: TGTGCCAGCACCAATTGGGAGACCCAGTACTTC
abundance: many
j_gene: TRBJ2-5
d_gene: .
v_gene: TRBV6-2/TRBV6-3

CDR3aa: CASSQDRGSGNQPQHF
CDR3nt: TGTGCCAGCAGCCAAGACAGGGGGTCGGGCAATCAGCCCCAGCATTTT
abundance: few
j_gene: TRBJ1-5
d_gene: TRBD1
v_gene: TRBV4-2

CDR3aa: CASRDSGLNYEQYF
CDR3nt: TGTGCCAGTAGGGATTCTGGTCTAAACTACGAGCAGTACTTC
abundance: few
j_gene: TRBJ2-7
d_gene: .
v_gene: TRBV5-4

CDR3aa: CASADPYTEAFF
CDR3nt: TGTGCCAGCGCCGACCCCTACACTGAAGCTTTCTTT
abundance: few
j_gene: TRBJ1-1
d_gene: .
v_gene: TRBV7-2

CDR3aa: CASSVGQGDSPLHF
CDR3nt: TGTGCCAGCAGCGTGGGACAGGGAGATTCACCCCTCCACTTT
abundance: .
j_gene: TRBJ1-6
d_gene: TRBD1
v_gene: TRBV2

CDR3aa: CASSAGGLAYPGELFF
CDR3nt: TGTGCCAGCAGCGCAGGGGGACTAGCGTATCCCGGGGAGCTGTTTTTT
abundance: many
j_gene: TRBJ2-2
d_gene: TRBD2
v_gene: TRBV7-8

CDR3aa: CSARGWASGRFLYNEQFF
CDR3nt: TGCAGTGCTAGAGGTTGGGCTAGCGGGAGGTTCCTCTACAATGAGCAGTTCTTC
abundance: .
j_gene: TRBJ2-1
d_gene: TRBD2
v_gene: TRBV20-1

CDR3aa: CANTGPSYNEQFF
CDR3nt: TGTGCCAACACAGGGCCGTCCTACAATGAGCAGTTCTTC
abundance: .
j_gene: TRBJ2-1
d_gene: .
v_gene: TRBV2

CDR3aa: CSGESGFPFNEQFF
CDR3nt: TGCAGCGGGGAATCAGGATTCCCCTTCAATGAGCAGTTCTTC
abundance: many
j_gene: TRBJ2-1
d_gene: .
v_gene: TRBV29-1

CDR3aa: CASSFGPRRHTDTQYF
CDR3nt: TGTGCCAGCAGCTTTGGGCCCCGGCGGCACACAGATACGCAGTATTTT
abundance: few
j_gene: TRBJ2-3
d_gene: .
v_gene: TRBV7-2

CDR3aa: CASSVARFPYEQYF
CDR3nt: TGTGCCAGCAGTGTGGCGCGTTTTCCCTACGAGCAGTACTTC
abundance: .
j_gene: TRBJ2-7
d_gene: .
v_gene: TRBV6-1

CDR3aa: CASSLGGRQGQGAKNIQYF
CDR3nt: TGTGCCAGCAGCTTAGGAGGGCGGCAGGGACAGGGAGCCAAAAACATTCAGTACTTC
abundance: many
j_gene: TRBJ2-4
d_gene: TRBD1
v_gene: TRBV7-8

CDR3aa: CASGSGTGARHEQFF
CDR3nt: TGTGCTAGTGGGTCCGGGACAGGGGCCCGACATGAGCAGTTCTTC
abundance: .
j_gene: TRBJ2-1
d_gene: TRBD1
v_gene: TRBV12-5

CDR3aa: CSAPTGTGNGETQYF
CDR3nt: TGCAGTGCTCCCACCGGGACAGGGAATGGGGAGACCCAGTACTTC
abundance: .
j_gene: TRBJ2-5
d_gene: TRBD1
v_gene: TRBV20-1

CDR3aa: CASSPENTPYEQYF
CDR3nt: TGTGCCAGCAGCCCTGAGAACACACCCTACGAGCAGTACTTC
abundance: .
j_gene: TRBJ2-7
d_gene: .
v_gene: TRBV7-9

CDR3aa: CASSLVGLEDEQYF
CDR3nt: TGTGCCAGCAGCCTGGTAGGGCTTGAGGACGAGCAGTACTTC
abundance: .
j_gene: TRBJ2-7
d_gene: .
v_gene: TRBV7-9

CDR3aa: CASSTPQGARGYTF
CDR3nt: TGTGCCAGCAGTACACCCCAGGGGGCGCGAGGCTACACCTTC
abundance: many
j_gene: TRBJ1-2
d_gene: TRBD1
v_gene: TRBV12-3/TRBV12-4

CDR3aa: CASSLRGVAYNEQFF
CDR3nt: TGTGCCAGCAGTTTAAGGGGCGTCGCCTACAATGAGCAGTTCTTC
abundance: many
j_gene: TRBJ2-1
d_gene: .
v_gene: TRBV27

CDR3aa: CSVEIASGTEAFF
CDR3nt: TGCAGCGTTGAGATAGCGTCAGGGACTGAAGCTTTCTTT
abundance: many
j_gene: TRBJ1-1
d_gene: .
v_gene: TRBV29-1

CDR3aa: CASSPTSPGGGEKLFF
CDR3nt: TGTGCCAGCTCTCCGACGAGTCCGGGCGGCGGGGAAAAACTGTTTTTT
abundance: many
j_gene: TRBJ1-4
d_gene: .
v_gene: TRBV6-5

CDR3aa: CASSEVPVNTEAFF
CDR3nt: TGTGCCAGCAGTGAAGTCCCGGTGAACACTGAAGCTTTCTTT
abundance: many
j_gene: TRBJ1-1
d_gene: .
v_gene: TRBV6-1

CDR3aa: CASSPAPLSGRGYNEQFF
CDR3nt: TGTGCCAGCAGCCCAGCACCCTTGAGCGGGAGGGGGTACAATGAGCAGTTCTTC
abundance: many
j_gene: TRBJ2-1
d_gene: TRBD2
v_gene: TRBV7-9

CDR3aa: CASSVTSAVNNEQFF
CDR3nt: TGTGCCAGCAGCGTTACTAGCGCCGTGAACAATGAGCAGTTCTTC
abundance: .
j_gene: TRBJ2-1
d_gene: TRBD2
v_gene: TRBV9

CDR3aa: CASSVAASGANVLTF
CDR3nt: TGTGCCAGCAGCGTAGCAGCCTCTGGGGCCAACGTCCTGACTTTC
abundance: .
j_gene: TRBJ2-6
d_gene: .
v_gene: TRBV9

CDR3aa: CASSQDPLNRVEQYF
CDR3nt: TGCGCCAGCAGCCAAGATCCTCTGAACAGGGTGGAGCAGTACTTC
abundance: many
j_gene: TRBJ2-7
d_gene: .
v_gene: TRBV4-1

CDR3aa: CASSSKVTYEQYF
CDR3nt: TGTGCCAGCAGCTCGAAGGTAACCTACGAGCAGTACTTC
abundance: many
j_gene: TRBJ2-7
d_gene: .
v_gene: TRBV7-9

CDR3aa: CASSSDRGTPVYEQYF
CDR3nt: TGTGCCAGCAGCTCGGACCGGGGGACTCCTGTTTACGAGCAGTACTTC
abundance: few
j_gene: TRBJ2-7
d_gene: .
v_gene: TRBV7-6

CDR3aa: CASSRLVNTGELFF
CDR3nt: TGTGCCAGCAGCCGACTAGTTAACACCGGGGAGCTGTTTTTT
abundance: .
j_gene: TRBJ2-2
d_gene: .
v_gene: TRBV11-1

CDR3aa: CATSALGGSYNEQFF
CDR3nt: TGTGCCACCAGTGCCCTCGGGGGCTCCTACAATGAGCAGTTCTTC
abundance: many
j_gene: TRBJ2-1
d_gene: .
v_gene: TRBV24-1

CDR3aa: CASSPNNEQFF
CDR3nt: TGTGCCAGCAGTCCGAACAATGAGCAGTTCTTC
abundance: many
j_gene: TRBJ2-1
d_gene: .
v_gene: TRBV6-6

CDR3aa: CASSPSGRAPKQFF
CDR3nt: TGTGCCAGCAGTCCTAGCGGGAGGGCACCTAAGCAGTTCTTC
abundance: few
j_gene: TRBJ2-1
d_gene: TRBD2
v_gene: TRBV6-5

CDR3aa: CASSFVGAYEQYF
CDR3nt: TGCGCCAGCAGCTTTGTAGGGGCGTACGAGCAGTACTTC
abundance: many
j_gene: TRBJ2-7
d_gene: .
v_gene: TRBV5-1

CDR3aa: CASGRDTNSPLHF
CDR3nt: TGTGCCAGCGGCCGGGACACAAATTCACCCCTCCACTTT
abundance: many
j_gene: TRBJ1-6
d_gene: .
v_gene: TRBV18

CDR3aa: CSATGTSGPISDTQYF
CDR3nt: TGCAGTGCTACCGGGACTAGCGGGCCTATCAGCGATACGCAGTATTTT
abundance: many
j_gene: TRBJ2-3
d_gene: TRBD2
v_gene: TRBV20-1

CDR3aa: CASSPKGAEAFF
CDR3nt: TGTGCCAGCAGCCCCAAGGGGGCGGAAGCTTTCTTT
abundance: .
j_gene: TRBJ1-1
d_gene: TRBD1
v_gene: TRBV7-9

CDR3aa: CATREEVYNEQFF
CDR3nt: TGTGCCACCCGGGAGGAGGTCTACAATGAGCAGTTCTTC
abundance: .
j_gene: TRBJ2-1
d_gene: TRBD2
v_gene: TRBV12-3/TRBV12-4

CDR3aa: CATSRDRGGTYEQYF
CDR3nt: TGTGCCACCAGCAGAGATAGGGGGGGTACCTACGAGCAGTACTTC
abundance: few
j_gene: TRBJ2-7
d_gene: .
v_gene: TRBV15

CDR3aa: CASSREIRTEAFF
CDR3nt: TGCGCCAGCAGCCGAGAAATCAGGACTGAAGCTTTCTTT
abundance: many
j_gene: TRBJ1-1
d_gene: .
v_gene: TRBV4-1

CDR3aa: CASSSSGRQTYEQYF
CDR3nt: TGTGCCAGCAGTTCCAGCGGGAGACAAACCTACGAGCAGTACTTC
abundance: few
j_gene: TRBJ2-7
d_gene: TRBD2
v_gene: TRBV7-2

CDR3aa: CASSYTKGVLTF
CDR3nt: TGTGCCAGCAGCTATACGAAGGGCGTCCTGACTTTC
abundance: many
j_gene: TRBJ2-6
d_gene: .
v_gene: TRBV7-9